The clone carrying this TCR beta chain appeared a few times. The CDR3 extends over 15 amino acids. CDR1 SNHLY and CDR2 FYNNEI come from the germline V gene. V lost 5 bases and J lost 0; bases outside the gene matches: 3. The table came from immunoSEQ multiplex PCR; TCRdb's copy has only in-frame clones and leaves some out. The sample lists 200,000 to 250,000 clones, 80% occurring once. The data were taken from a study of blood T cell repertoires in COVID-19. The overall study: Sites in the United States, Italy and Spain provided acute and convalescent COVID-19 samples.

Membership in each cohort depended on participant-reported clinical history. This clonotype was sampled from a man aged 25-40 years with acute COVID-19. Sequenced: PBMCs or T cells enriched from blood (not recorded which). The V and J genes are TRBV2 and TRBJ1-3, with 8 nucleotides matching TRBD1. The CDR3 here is CASSPQGASGNTIYF. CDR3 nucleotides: TGTGCCAGCAGTCCTCAGGGGGCCTCTGGAAACACCATATATTTT.